The T cell receptor beta chain under discussion was sequenced for a study of OX40 agonist ivuxolimab in advanced cancers. Study-level background: Three patients got partial responses; one had hepatocellular carcinoma and two had cutaneous melanoma.

The CDR3 contains 16 residues. Deletions cut 3 bases from V and 0 bases from J, with 16 bases between. Per germline, CDR1 SGHNT and CDR2 YYREEE (reference sequence). TCRdb's table, derived via immunoSEQ multiplex PCR, lists solely in-frame clones and lacks some. The sample contains about 74,000 clones, 75% to 95% of which appear only once. Study observations and caveats: Low levels of normalized T-cell clonal expansion also appeared in some nonresponders. By week 6 at 0.1 to 3.0 mg/kg, blood CD4+ and CD8+ T cells had expanded clonally. Undetermined was the antigen specificity of the expanded peripheral T cells.

Notes on this clone: What it recognizes is unknown.

The receptor was derived from an adult with an advanced solid tumor such as melanoma, head and neck, liver or kidney cancer. The chain joins TRBV5-4 to TRBJ2-7; D might be TRBD2 (6 bases). The sequences come from CD4+ or CD8+ T cells sorted from blood, collected in a trial of the OX40 agonist ivuxolimab. CDR3 DNA: TGTGCCAGCAGCTCCACCGGGACTCCACTCTCCTACGAGCAGTACTTC. Its translation is CASSSTGTPLSYEQYF.